A selection of T cell receptor beta chains follows, all from one sample in a study of control samples from healthy donors and cancer patients. Generated by immunoSEQ multiplex PCR, the TCRdb table keeps only in-frame clones and is missing some. The sample lists about 57,000 clones; around 94% were seen once. The sample comprised blood. These receptors all stem from a man aged 30 to 39 in good health. Each CDR3 is given with its conserved first and last residue. D genes are given only for firm matches. Some rows mark clone size as missing; the rest say once, few, many or name a class of expanded clone.

clone_size: NA
v_call: TRBV7-2
cdr3_length: 16
j_call: TRBJ2-3
d_call: NA
cdr3_aa: CASSLVEGSPTDTQYF
cdr3_nt: TGTGCCAGCAGCTTAGTGGAGGGTTCCCCCACAGATACGCAGTATTTT

clone_size: NA
v_call: TRBV27
cdr3_length: 13
j_call: TRBJ1-2
d_call: NA
cdr3_aa: CASTQDRNYGYTF
cdr3_nt: TGTGCCAGCACCCAGGACAGAAACTATGGCTACACCTTC

clone_size: NA
v_call: TRBV29-1
cdr3_length: 12
j_call: TRBJ2-1
d_call: NA
cdr3_aa: CSSEGQYNEQFF
cdr3_nt: TGCAGCTCTGAAGGACAGTACAATGAGCAGTTCTTC

clone_size: NA
v_call: TRBV4-2
cdr3_length: 13
j_call: TRBJ2-7
d_call: NA
cdr3_aa: CASSQGGTYEQYF
cdr3_nt: TGTGCCAGCAGCCAAGGTGGGACCTACGAGCAGTACTTC

clone_size: few
v_call: TRBV9
cdr3_length: 13
j_call: TRBJ2-7
d_call: NA
cdr3_aa: CASSVGSSNEQYF
cdr3_nt: TGTGCCAGCAGCGTTGGTAGTTCGAACGAGCAGTACTTC

clone_size: NA
v_call: TRBV7-9
cdr3_length: 14
j_call: TRBJ1-1
d_call: TRBD1
cdr3_aa: CASSLRQGNTEAFF
cdr3_nt: TGTGCCAGCAGCCTCCGACAGGGGAACACTGAAGCTTTCTTT

clone_size: NA
v_call: TRBV5-4
cdr3_length: 15
j_call: TRBJ2-1
d_call: TRBD2
cdr3_aa: CASSTGLAGLYEQFF
cdr3_nt: TGTGCCAGCAGCACGGGACTAGCGGGACTTTATGAGCAGTTCTTC

clone_size: NA
v_call: TRBV3-1/TRBV3-2
cdr3_length: 12
j_call: TRBJ2-7
d_call: NA
cdr3_aa: CASSQRTYEQYF
cdr3_nt: TGTGCCAGCAGCCAACGCACCTACGAGCAGTACTTC

clone_size: NA
v_call: TRBV5-1
cdr3_length: 12
j_call: TRBJ1-2
d_call: NA
cdr3_aa: CASSRGDYGYTF
cdr3_nt: TGCGCCAGCAGCCGGGGGGACTATGGCTACACCTTC

clone_size: NA
v_call: TRBV9
cdr3_length: 13
j_call: TRBJ1-1
d_call: NA
cdr3_aa: CASSNGMDTEAFF
cdr3_nt: TGTGCCAGCAGCAACGGAATGGACACTGAAGCTTTCTTT

clone_size: NA
v_call: TRBV25-1
cdr3_length: 16
j_call: TRBJ2-2
d_call: TRBD2
cdr3_aa: CATLDGGRGGTGELFF
cdr3_nt: TGTGCCACCCTAGACGGCGGGAGGGGAGGCACCGGGGAGCTGTTTTTT

clone_size: NA
v_call: TRBV5-1
cdr3_length: 18
j_call: TRBJ2-7
d_call: NA
cdr3_aa: CASSSPRYPGLSSYEQYF
cdr3_nt: TGCGCCAGCAGCTCACCCCGATATCCGGGACTTTCCAGCTACGAGCAGTACTTC

clone_size: NA
v_call: TRBV7-3
cdr3_length: 14
j_call: TRBJ1-6
d_call: TRBD1
cdr3_aa: CASSLGTANSPLHF
cdr3_nt: TGTGCCAGCAGCTTAGGGACAGCTAATTCACCCCTCCACTTT

clone_size: NA
v_call: TRBV5-1
cdr3_length: 14
j_call: TRBJ1-1
d_call: NA
cdr3_aa: CASSTQGFKAEAFF
cdr3_nt: TGCGCCAGCAGCACCCAGGGGTTCAAGGCTGAAGCTTTCTTT

clone_size: NA
v_call: TRBV9
cdr3_length: 15
j_call: TRBJ2-5
d_call: TRBD2
cdr3_aa: CASSVDSGVPETQYF
cdr3_nt: TGTGCCAGCAGCGTAGATAGCGGGGTACCAGAGACCCAGTACTTC

clone_size: NA
v_call: TRBV19
cdr3_length: 15
j_call: TRBJ1-5
d_call: NA
cdr3_aa: CASSQGTYSNQPQHF
cdr3_nt: TGTGCCAGTAGTCAGGGTACGTATAGCAATCAGCCCCAGCATTTT

clone_size: NA
v_call: TRBV7-2
cdr3_length: 16
j_call: TRBJ2-3
d_call: TRBD2
cdr3_aa: CASSFNSGGAGDTQYF
cdr3_nt: TGTGCCAGCAGCTTCAATAGCGGGGGGGCGGGAGATACGCAGTATTTT

clone_size: NA
v_call: TRBV25-1
cdr3_length: 14
j_call: TRBJ1-2
d_call: NA
cdr3_aa: CASSEQGNPAGYTF
cdr3_nt: TGTGCCAGCAGTGAACAAGGGAATCCGGCCGGCTACACCTTC

clone_size: NA
v_call: TRBV27
cdr3_length: 15
j_call: TRBJ1-2
d_call: NA
cdr3_aa: CASSLVSEINYGYTF
cdr3_nt: TGTGCCAGCAGTTTAGTATCAGAGATTAACTATGGCTACACCTTC

clone_size: NA
v_call: TRBV24-1
cdr3_length: 16
j_call: TRBJ2-5
d_call: TRBD2
cdr3_aa: CATSDPGLAGVGTQYF
cdr3_nt: TGTGCCACCAGTGACCCGGGACTAGCGGGAGTCGGGACCCAGTACTTC

clone_size: NA
v_call: TRBV4-1
cdr3_length: 19
j_call: TRBJ2-5
d_call: TRBD2
cdr3_aa: CASSQGTSGGPVRSETQYF
cdr3_nt: TGCGCCAGCAGCCAAGGGACTAGCGGGGGGCCCGTTCGTTCGGAGACCCAGTACTTC

clone_size: once
v_call: TRBV6-2/TRBV6-3
cdr3_length: 14
j_call: TRBJ2-1
d_call: NA
cdr3_aa: CASSYRGSYNEQFF
cdr3_nt: TGTGCCAGCAGTTATCGTGGCTCCTACAATGAGCAGTTCTTC

clone_size: NA
v_call: TRBV2
cdr3_length: 16
j_call: TRBJ1-3
d_call: NA
cdr3_aa: CASSEFGRSSGNTIYF
cdr3_nt: TGTGCCAGCAGCGAGTTCGGACGGAGCTCTGGAAACACCATATATTTT

clone_size: NA
v_call: TRBV9
cdr3_length: 16
j_call: TRBJ2-2
d_call: NA
cdr3_aa: CASSGESGANTGELFF
cdr3_nt: TGTGCCAGCAGCGGGGAGTCAGGGGCCAACACCGGGGAGCTGTTTTTT

clone_size: NA
v_call: TRBV14
cdr3_length: 13
j_call: TRBJ1-1
d_call: NA
cdr3_aa: CASSQTVNTEAFF
cdr3_nt: TGTGCCAGCAGCCAAACAGTGAACACTGAAGCTTTCTTT

clone_size: NA
v_call: TRBV7-2
cdr3_length: 15
j_call: TRBJ1-5
d_call: TRBD1
cdr3_aa: CASSPGTVSNQPQHF
cdr3_nt: TGTGCCAGCAGCCCCGGGACAGTTAGCAATCAGCCCCAGCATTTT

clone_size: once
v_call: TRBV3-1/TRBV3-2
cdr3_length: 16
j_call: TRBJ1-2
d_call: NA
cdr3_aa: CASSQGTITEIYGYTF
cdr3_nt: TGTGCCAGCAGCCAAGGGACTATAACTGAGATCTATGGCTACACCTTC

clone_size: NA
v_call: TRBV30
cdr3_length: 14
j_call: TRBJ2-7
d_call: NA
cdr3_aa: CAWSSGVGAYEQYF
cdr3_nt: TGTGCCTGGAGTTCCGGGGTTGGGGCCTACGAGCAGTACTTC

clone_size: NA
v_call: TRBV6-5
cdr3_length: 14
j_call: TRBJ1-2
d_call: NA
cdr3_aa: CASTTDSRNYGYTF
cdr3_nt: TGTGCCAGCACTACCGACAGCCGAAACTATGGCTACACCTTC

clone_size: NA
v_call: TRBV7-2
cdr3_length: 13
j_call: TRBJ1-4
d_call: NA
cdr3_aa: CASKGRFNEKLFF
cdr3_nt: TGTGCCAGCAAGGGACGGTTTAATGAAAAACTGTTTTTT

clone_size: NA
v_call: TRBV14
cdr3_length: 14
j_call: TRBJ2-7
d_call: NA
cdr3_aa: CASGLGNPSYEQYF
cdr3_nt: TGTGCCAGCGGCCTAGGGAACCCCTCCTACGAGCAGTACTTC

clone_size: NA
v_call: TRBV5-1
cdr3_length: 12
j_call: TRBJ2-1
d_call: NA
cdr3_aa: CASSWASHEQFF
cdr3_nt: TGCGCCAGCAGCTGGGCTAGCCATGAGCAGTTCTTC

clone_size: once
v_call: TRBV3-1/TRBV3-2
cdr3_length: 14
j_call: TRBJ2-7
d_call: NA
cdr3_aa: CASSQGDRYYEQYF
cdr3_nt: TGTGCCAGCAGCCAAGGCGACCGGTACTACGAGCAGTACTTC

clone_size: once
v_call: TRBV5-8
cdr3_length: 15
j_call: TRBJ2-7
d_call: TRBD1
cdr3_aa: CASTNRGQGLYEQYF
cdr3_nt: TGTGCCAGCACCAACCGCGGACAGGGCCTCTACGAGCAGTACTTC

clone_size: NA
v_call: TRBV9
cdr3_length: 14
j_call: TRBJ2-2
d_call: NA
cdr3_aa: CASSLGWNTGELFF
cdr3_nt: TGTGCCAGCAGCCTAGGGTGGAACACCGGGGAGCTGTTTTTT

clone_size: NA
v_call: TRBV15
cdr3_length: 15
j_call: TRBJ2-1
d_call: TRBD2
cdr3_aa: CATSHLAGTYNEQFF
cdr3_nt: TGTGCCACCAGCCATCTAGCGGGAACATACAATGAGCAGTTCTTC

clone_size: NA
v_call: TRBV7-9
cdr3_length: 14
j_call: TRBJ1-2
d_call: TRBD1
cdr3_aa: CASSWSGQGDGYTF
cdr3_nt: TGTGCCAGCAGCTGGAGCGGACAGGGGGATGGCTACACCTTC